The TCR beta chain described here comes from a study of metastatic and nonmetastatic thyroid tumors. Turning to the study itself: The authors compared repertoires across blood and tumor or nodule tissue from malignant and benign thyroid patients.

Patients underwent thyroid surgery, and none had received any treatment before it. As handled by the study authors: A distant-metastasis classifier for papillary thyroid cancer was built using CDR3 differences across clinicopathological groups. TCRdb called clones again from the PCR reads with MiXCR. These V and J calls are TCRdb output, not the study's own analysis. The table lists about 22,000 clones, approximately 14% of them singletons. Germline V lookup: CDR1 MNHNS, CDR2 SASEGT. The CDR3 is 18 amino acids. Trimming cost V 2 bases and J 5 bases; bases outside gene matches: 15. The chain employs TRBV6-1 and TRBJ2-1, with 7 bases lining up with TRBD2. Material: tumor tissue. The TCR sequence derives from a female donor with papillary thyroid cancer or a benign thyroid nodule (not recorded which). Some clones in this sample may be carry-over from other donors' samples. DNA of the CDR3: TGTGCCAGCAGTGAAATCCCCACACTATACGCGGGGGACAATGAGCAGTTCTTC. Translation: CASSEIPTLYAGDNEQFF.